The 10 T cell receptor beta chains presented below share a single source sample, sequenced in a study of blood T cell repertoires in COVID-19. Produced via immunoSEQ multiplex PCR; TCRdb's table is partial and in-frame only. This sample yields some 250,000 clones, of which around 86% are seen a single time; about 2% belongs to the top ten. The specimen sequenced was peripheral blood. These receptors all stem from a young man who had recovered from COVID-19.

The chain uses TRBV7-2 and TRBJ1-1, with D perhaps TRBD1 (6 bases). The CDR3 sequence is 13 residues long. Trimming pared 6 bases from V and 10 bases from J, leaving 18 bases between. The germline CDR1 and CDR2 sequences are SGHTA and FQGNSA. The CDR3 protein is CASRPRQDGAAFF. CDR3 DNA sequence: TGTGCCAGCAGACCTAGACAGGATGGAGCAGCTTTCTTT. The full variable domain, completed using reference TRBV7-2 and TRBJ1-1, is GAGVSQSPSNKVTEKGKDVELRCDPISGHTALYWYRQSLGQGLEFLIYFQGNSAPDKSGLPSDRFSAERTGGSVSTLTIQRTQQEDSAVYLCASRPRQDGAAFFGQGTRLTVV.

The rearrangement links TRBV7-9 to TRBJ1-2, with D perhaps TRBD1 (5 bases). Germline lookup yields CDR1 SEHNR and CDR2 FQNEAQ (reference sequence). Trimming removed 5 bases from V and 8 bases from J, with 18 bases in between. The length of the CDR3 is 14 residues. CDR3 region: CASSDPGITTGYTF. CDR3 DNA sequence: TGTGCCAGCAGCGACCCAGGGATTACGACCGGCTACACCTTC. The variable domain in full, with the rest retrieved from reference TRBV7-9 and TRBJ1-2, is DTGVSQNPRHKITKRGQNVTFRCDPISEHNRLYWYRQTLGQGPEFLTYFQNEAQLEKSRLLSDRFSAERPKGSFSTLEIQRTEQGDSAMYLCASSDPGITTGYTFGSGTRLTVV.

This chain links TRBV2 with TRBJ2-5, with a weak D call TRBD2 (5 bases). This CDR3 comprises 13 residues. Trimming stripped 4 bases from V and 5 bases from J, with 11 bases between. Germline-derived CDR1 and CDR2 are SNHLY and FYNNEI. For the CDR3, the DNA is TGTGCCAGCAGTGCCTCGCGCGGGGAGACCCAGTACTTC. This gives the protein CASSASRGETQYF.

This sequence joins TRBV5-1 and TRBJ1-2; maybe TRBD1 (6 bases). Germline CDR1 SGHRS, CDR2 YFSETQ. This CDR3 comprises 14 residues. Trimming cost V 4 bases and J 8 bases, with 18 bases left between them. The DNA of the CDR3 is TGCGCCAGCAGCCCGCTACAGGGTGTGGAGGGCTACACCTTC. This sequence encodes CASSPLQGVEGYTF.

The genes are TRBV4-3 and TRBJ1-1; no firm D call. The CDR3 runs 13 residues. V dropped 0 bases and J dropped 11 bases, with 13 bases sitting between them. Per the germline V gene, CDR1 is LGHNA and CDR2 is YSLEER. The CDR3 sequence: CASSQDQAARAFF. In nucleotides, the CDR3 is TGCGCCAGCAGCCAAGATCAAGCGGCGAGGGCTTTCTTT.

The chain recombines TRBV10-2 with TRBJ1-1, with D perhaps TRBD1 (6 bases). This CDR3 comprises 13 residues. V gave up 3 bases and J gave up 6 bases, with 11 bases separating them. Germline assignment: CDR1 WSHSY and CDR2 SAAADI. The CDR3 bases are TGCGCCAGCAGTGAAGTGGCAGGGGCTGAAGCTTTCTTT. It specifies CASSEVAGAEAFF.

The V and J genes are TRBV11-2 and TRBJ2-2; the D is unclear. The CDR3 spans 14 residues. Germline values: CDR1 SGHAT, CDR2 FQNNGV. Trimming stripped 5 bases from V and 4 bases from J, with 11 bases between. CDR3 protein: CASSQPYFTGELFF. The CDR3 nucleotides read TGTGCCAGCAGCCAACCTTACTTCACCGGGGAGCTGTTTTTT.

The rearrangement links TRBV6-5 to TRBJ2-7, with D perhaps matching TRBD1 (7 bases). Looked up from germline, CDR1 is MNHEY and CDR2 is SVGAGI. The CDR3 consists of 13 residues. V was cut by 2 bases and J by 3 bases, with 8 bases left in between. Here the CDR3 DNA reads TGTGCCAGCAGTTACCAGGGGGGCTACGAGCAGTACTTC. Amino acids: CASSYQGGYEQYF.

The rearrangement links TRBV2 to TRBJ1-5; 7 bases fit TRBD1. This CDR3 has 18 residues. The trim removed 4 bases at V and 1 base at J, leaving 13 bases unmatched. The germline CDR1 and CDR2 sequences are SNHLY and FYNNEI. The CDR3 DNA follows: TGTGCCAGCAGTGGAACCAAACTCCGGGACAGAAGCAATCAGCCCCAGCATTTT. Encoded protein: CASSGTKLRDRSNQPQHF. The variable domain in full, completed from reference TRBV2 and TRBJ1-5, reads EPEVTQTPSHQVTQMGQEVILRCVPISNHLYFYWYRQILGQKVEFLVSFYNNEISEKSEIFDDQFSVERPDGSNFTLKIRSTKLEDSAMYFCASSGTKLRDRSNQPQHFGDGTRLSIL.

This clone was observed once. This sequence joins TRBV5-1 and TRBJ1-1, with 7 positions matching TRBD1. The germline V gene encodes CDR1 SGHRS and CDR2 YFSETQ. Trimming cost V 3 bases and J 1 base; bases outside gene matches: 6. The CDR3 spans 15 residues. The CDR3 DNA reads as TGCGCCAGCAGCTCAGCCGGGACAGAGAACACTGAAGCTTTCTTT. Translation: CASSSAGTENTEAFF. Based on the CDR3 plus reference TRBV5-1 and TRBJ1-1, the full variable domain is KAGVTQTPRYLIKTRGQQVTLSCSPISGHRSVSWYQQTPGQGLQFLFEYFSETQRNKGNFPGRFSGRQFSNSRSEMNVSTLELGDSALYLCASSSAGTENTEAFFGQGTRLTVV.